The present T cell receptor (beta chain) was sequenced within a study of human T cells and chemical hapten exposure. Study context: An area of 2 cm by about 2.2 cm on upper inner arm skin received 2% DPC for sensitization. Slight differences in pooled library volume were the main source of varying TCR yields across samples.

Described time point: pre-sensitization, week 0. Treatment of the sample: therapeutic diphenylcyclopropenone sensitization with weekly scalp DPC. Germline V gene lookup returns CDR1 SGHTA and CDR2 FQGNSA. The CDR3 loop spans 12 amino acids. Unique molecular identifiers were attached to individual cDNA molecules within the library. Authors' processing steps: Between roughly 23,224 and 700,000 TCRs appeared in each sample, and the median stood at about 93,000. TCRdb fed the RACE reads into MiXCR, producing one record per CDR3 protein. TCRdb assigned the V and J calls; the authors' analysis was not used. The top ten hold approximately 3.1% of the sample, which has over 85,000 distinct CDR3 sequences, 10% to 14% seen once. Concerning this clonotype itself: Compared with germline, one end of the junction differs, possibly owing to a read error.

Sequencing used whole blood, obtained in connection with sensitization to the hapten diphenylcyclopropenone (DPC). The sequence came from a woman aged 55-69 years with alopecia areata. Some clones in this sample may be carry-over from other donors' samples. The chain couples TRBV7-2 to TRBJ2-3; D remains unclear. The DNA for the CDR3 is TGTGCCAGGAGCTCCCGCACAGATACGCAGTATTTT. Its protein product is CARSSRTDTQYF.